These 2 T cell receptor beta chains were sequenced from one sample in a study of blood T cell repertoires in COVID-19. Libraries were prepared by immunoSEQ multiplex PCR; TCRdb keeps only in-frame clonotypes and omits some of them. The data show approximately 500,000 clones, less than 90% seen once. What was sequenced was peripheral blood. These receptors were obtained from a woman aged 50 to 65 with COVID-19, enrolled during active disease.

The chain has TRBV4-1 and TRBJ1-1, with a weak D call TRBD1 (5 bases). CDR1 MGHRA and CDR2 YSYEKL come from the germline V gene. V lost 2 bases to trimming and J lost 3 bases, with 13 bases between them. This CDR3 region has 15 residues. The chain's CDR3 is CASSQYPGKDTEAFF. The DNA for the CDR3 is TGCGCCAGCAGCCAATACCCAGGGAAGGACACTGAAGCTTTCTTT.

This CDR3 reads CASSSLARITDTQYF. CDR3 sequence (DNA): TGTGCCAGCAGCTCACTAGCGCGGATCACAGATACGCAGTATTTT. This rearrangement joins TRBV5-6 to TRBJ2-3; 7 bases agree with TRBD2. Germline CDR1 and CDR2: SGHDT and YYEEEE. The CDR3 is 15 amino acids. V shed 3 bases and J 2 bases; nucleotides not matched to a gene: 6.